This T cell receptor (beta chain) was observed in a study of shared clonotypes between healthy human individuals. Donors included only healthy HIV-negative adults lacking recent acute infections or vaccinations. On this clone: The antigen is not known. Only one base separates this from a far larger clonotype, so it likely reflects a read error.

The authors ran unsorted PBMC replicate PCRs on around 270 ng DNA, tens of thousands of T cell genomes. Bulk PBMC genomic DNA spanned ten immunoSEQ deep plates. Measured with immunoSEQ multiplex PCR; TCRdb has only the in-frame clones, and not every one. Among about 87,000 clones, about 45% were seen once, and the ten largest hold about 14%. Overall study findings and caveats: Sequencing depth was predicted to influence how clonotypes are shared among donors.

The receptor's source is a woman aged 40 to 50 in good health. Some clones in this sample may be carry-over from other donors' samples. What was sequenced was PBMCs.

The DNA for the CDR3 is TGTGCCTGGAGTTTTGGTGGGGCCGACGTCCTGACTTTC. Protein product: CAWSFGGADVLTF. The rearrangement links TRBV30 to TRBJ2-6, with D perhaps TRBD1 (5 bases). The CDR3 is 13 residues long. Germline-derived CDR1 and CDR2 are GTSNPN and SVGIG (reference sequence).